These 26 T cell receptor beta chains share one sample of origin, sequenced in a study of PD-1 blockade in mismatch repair-deficient tumors. No antigens are known for them. Time point in this sample: roughly 9-day in vitro stimulation with candidate neoantigen peptide 5. Libraries were prepared by immunoSEQ multiplex PCR; TCRdb keeps only in-frame clonotypes and omits some of them. The sample holds some 16,000 clones, 84% seen once. The specimen comprised cells cultured in vitro, sampled from a patient treated with pembrolizumab. The receptors here all came from an adult with mismatch repair-deficient cancer.

The chain employs TRBV10-3 and TRBJ1-1, with D unclear. The CDR3 loop spans 12 amino acids. The germline gives CDR1 ENHRY, CDR2 SYGVKD. Trimming shortened V by 11 bases and J by 1 base, and 11 bases separated the two germline ends. In DNA, the CDR3 is TGTGCCTCGGCGGGTGGGAACACTGAAGCTTTCTTT. This translates into CASAGGNTEAFF.

This sequence joins TRBV11-2 and TRBJ1-2, with a tentative D call TRBD1 (5 bases). The CDR3 runs 17 residues. Germline lookup yields CDR1 SGHAT and CDR2 FQNNGV. V was shortened by 5 bases and J by 3 bases, with 22 bases between the two germline ends. The CDR3 DNA reads as TGTGCCAGCAGCAACTATCCCGAGGGAGGGGAGGACTATGGCTACACCTTC. This sequence encodes CASSNYPEGGEDYGYTF.

This CDR3 is CASSQDWVPYEQYF. The CDR3, as DNA: TGTGCCAGCAGCCAAGATTGGGTACCCTACGAGCAGTACTTC. The J gene is TRBJ2-7, the V gene TRBV14; D uncertain. Germline CDR1 reads SGHDN; CDR2 reads FVKESK. The CDR3 is made up of 14 amino acids. Deletions cut 0 bases from V and 2 bases from J, with 8 bases between.

This chain joins TRBV7-2 and TRBJ2-5; D gene ambiguous. The CDR3 runs 14 residues. V was cut by 1 base and J by 1 base, with 7 bases left in between. The germline V gene has CDR1 SGHTA and CDR2 FQGNSA. The CDR3, as DNA: TGTGCCAGCAGCTTAGGACCGGTCCAAGAGACCCAGTACTTC. It encodes CASSLGPVQETQYF.

The chain carries TRBV19 and TRBJ1-2; D is undetermined. V was clipped by 4 bases and J by 4 bases, with 7 bases between them. CDR1 and CDR2 (germline): LNHDA, SQIVND (reference sequence). The CDR3 spans 12 residues. The CDR3 is CASSTPAYGYTF. The CDR3 DNA reads as TGTGCCAGTAGTACCCCGGCCTATGGCTACACCTTC.

The gene calls are TRBV5-1 and TRBJ2-7; TRBD2 matches 10 bases. This CDR3 is 15 amino acids long. V dropped 4 bases and J dropped 2; count of bases not matched to a gene: 6. Germline V CDR1 and CDR2: SGHRS, YFSETQ. This CDR3 reads CASSPGSGRAYEQYF. CDR3 nucleotides: TGCGCCAGCAGCCCAGGAAGCGGGAGGGCCTACGAGCAGTACTTC.

The chain couples TRBV10-2 to TRBJ2-1; D gene uncertain. The CDR3 spans 14 residues. Trimming took 4 bases from V and 0 from J, leaving 7 bases between them. Germline CDR1 WSHSY, CDR2 SAAADI. The CDR3 DNA reads TGCGCCAGCAGTGCTCGCGGCTCCTACAATGAGCAGTTCTTC. This gives the protein CASSARGSYNEQFF.

The V and J genes are TRBV27 and TRBJ2-7; possible D gene TRBD2, 7 bases. Germline V gene data show CDR1 as MNHEY and CDR2 as SMNVEV (reference sequence). Trimming cost V 7 bases and J 5 bases, with 9 bases left between them. The CDR3 is 11 amino acids. This CDR3 is CASNGGHEQYF. In DNA form, the CDR3 reads TGTGCCAGCAACGGGGGGCACGAGCAGTACTTC.

The V call is TRBV2, the J call TRBJ1-4, with D unclear. The CDR3 spans 16 residues. Per the germline V gene, CDR1 is SNHLY and CDR2 is FYNNEI. The ends were cut back, 5 bases at V and 4 bases at J, with 17 bases in the middle. The CDR3 is CASSPLDRTFNEKLFF. CDR3 in DNA: TGTGCCAGCAGTCCATTGGACCGGACCTTTAATGAAAAACTGTTTTTT.

CDR3 in amino acids: CAWTHTRLNTEAFF. Here the CDR3 DNA reads TGTGCCTGGACTCATACCCGATTGAACACTGAAGCTTTCTTT. The V gene is TRBV30, the J gene TRBJ1-1; D is unresolved. Trimming stripped 4 bases from V and 0 bases from J, with 12 bases between. The CDR3 has 14 residues. Germline V lookup: CDR1 GTSNPN, CDR2 SVGIG (reference sequence).

This rearrangement joins TRBV10-2 to TRBJ1-5, with D unclear. Germline V gives CDR1 WSHSY, CDR2 SAAADI. The CDR3 is 14 amino acids. V was clipped by 7 bases and J by 5 bases, with 15 bases between them. In DNA, the CDR3 is TGCGCCAGCACCTTGGACTCAACTTATCAGCCCCAGCATTTT. Its translation is CASTLDSTYQPQHF.

This clone has just one count. CDR3 nucleotides: TGTGCCAGCAGTGCTAGGACAGGGGGAGATGAAAAACTGTTTTTT. Its translation is CASSARTGGDEKLFF. The chain is built from TRBV27 and TRBJ1-4; 10 bases line up with TRBD1. Trimming removed 5 bases from V and 6 bases from J; junction bases left unmatched: 6. This CDR3 comprises 15 residues. Germline-derived CDR1 and CDR2 are MNHEY and SMNVEV (reference sequence).

This clone was seen a few times. The rearrangement links TRBV5-1 to TRBJ1-6; D possibly corresponds to TRBD1 (5 bases). Trimming shortened V by 0 bases and J by 9 bases, and 10 bases separated the two germline ends. The CDR3 consists of 14 residues. Germline CDR1 is SGHRS and CDR2 is YFSETQ. The CDR3 DNA sequence: TGCGCCAGCAGCTTGGCGGGACGATCTTCACCCCTCCACTTT. It yields the protein CASSLAGRSSPLHF.

As regards this clone: At one end, the junction sequence differs from germline, possibly due to a read error. The identical CDR3 is also encoded by other nucleotide sequences in the sample. This chain joins TRBV5-1 and TRBJ2-7; no firm D call. The CDR3 extends over 12 amino acids. Germline lookup yields CDR1 SGHRS and CDR2 YFSETQ. DNA of the CDR3: TGTGCCAGCAGCCCCCTGGGTGGGGAGCAGTACTTC. Its protein is CASSPLGGEQYF.

The table lists this clone with a few counts. The V gene is TRBV30, the J gene TRBJ2-3, with D maybe TRBD2 (6 bases). Germline V gene data show CDR1 as GTSNPN and CDR2 as SVGIG (reference sequence). The V gene lost 1 base and the J gene lost 4 bases, with 21 bases spanning the gap. This CDR3 contains 17 residues. In DNA, the CDR3 is TGTGCCTGGAGTGCCCCTTGGGGGGAACAAGCAGCAGATACGCAGTATTTT. Amino acid sequence: CAWSAPWGEQAADTQYF.

The chain joins TRBV7-9 to TRBJ2-3, with TRBD1 matching over 10 bases. Looked up from germline, CDR1 is SEHNR and CDR2 is FQNEAQ (reference sequence). The CDR3 runs to 15 residues. The trim removed 3 bases at V and 2 bases at J, leaving 2 bases unmatched. CDR3 bases: TGTGCCAGCAGCTTCGGACAGGGGGACACAGATACGCAGTATTTT. It translates to CASSFGQGDTDTQYF.

The V and J genes are TRBV5-6 and TRBJ1-2; 8 bases map to TRBD1. The CDR3 is made up of 12 amino acids. After removal of 1 base from V and 7 bases from J, the junction contained 0 bases not matched to a gene. Germline values: CDR1 SGHDT, CDR2 YYEEEE. The CDR3 DNA sequence: TGTGCCAGCAGCTTGACAGGGGGTGGCTACACCTTC. As protein: CASSLTGGGYTF.

The chain links TRBV14 to TRBJ2-7; TRBD2 aligns across 11 bases. CDR1 SGHDN and CDR2 FVKESK come from the germline V gene. With 4 bases clipped from V and 6 bases from J, the junction kept 8 bases outside the gene matches. The length of the CDR3 is 15 residues. The CDR3 coding sequence is TGTGCCAGCAGCCCGCACGGTGGACTAGCGGGCGAGCAGTACTTC. Translating it yields CASSPHGGLAGEQYF.

This chain connects TRBV9 to TRBJ2-7; the match to TRBD2 covers 7 bases. V was pared by 0 bases and J by 2 bases, with 5 bases of the junction left unmatched. Germline loops: CDR1 SGDLS, CDR2 YYNGEE. CDR3 size: 15 residues. Here the CDR3 reads CASSVGIAGTYEQYF. Written as DNA, the CDR3 is TGTGCCAGCAGCGTAGGGATAGCGGGTACCTACGAGCAGTACTTC.

V usage is TRBV19 and J usage is TRBJ2-7; TRBD2 is a possible D gene (5 bases). This CDR3 is built from 15 residues. Germline V gene lookup returns CDR1 LNHDA and CDR2 SQIVND (reference sequence). V was clipped by 4 bases and J by 3 bases, with 16 bases between them. The chain's CDR3 is CASSTFRGGVYEQYF. In DNA, the CDR3 is TGTGCCAGTAGTACCTTCCGGGGTGGCGTCTACGAGCAGTACTTC. The entire variable domain, with the rest obtained from reference TRBV19 and TRBJ2-7, is as follows: DGGITQSPKYLFRKEGQNVTLSCEQNLNHDAMYWYRQDPGQGLRLIYYSQIVNDFQKGDIAEGYSVSREKKESFPLTVTSAQKNPTAFYLCASSTFRGGVYEQYFGPGTRLTVT.

CDR3 coding DNA: TGTGCCAGCAGCAAAACAGAGAAAAACATTCAGTACTTC. Its translation is CASSKTEKNIQYF. The chain links TRBV21-1 to TRBJ2-4; the D segment call TRBD1 is taken from the table without a DNA check. TRBV21-1 is listed as a pseudogene. The CDR3 is made up of 13 amino acids.

The chain employs TRBV13 and TRBJ2-1; D is possibly TRBD1 (6 bases). Germline loops: CDR1 PRHDT, CDR2 FYEKMQ (reference sequence). The ends were cut back, 1 base at V and 2 bases at J, with 12 bases in the middle. The CDR3 contains 16 residues. CDR3: CASSLALRGAYNEQFF. Written as DNA, the CDR3 is TGTGCCAGCAGCTTAGCCCTCAGGGGCGCCTACAATGAGCAGTTCTTC.

This clone was observed a handful of times. CDR3 loop: CASSEWYNEQFF. Written as DNA, the CDR3 is TGTGCCAGCAGTGAATGGTACAATGAGCAGTTCTTC. V and J are TRBV25-1 and TRBJ2-1; no firm D call. Trimming removed 1 base at V and 4 bases at J, with 2 bases between. In germline, CDR1 is MGHDK, CDR2 SYGVNS. There are 12 residues in the CDR3.

The chain joins TRBV2 to TRBJ1-5; D call uncertain. V dropped 4 bases and J dropped 8 bases, with 12 bases sitting between them. CDR3 size: 13 residues. Germline CDR1 and CDR2: SNHLY and FYNNEI. DNA of the CDR3: TGTGCCAGCAGTGTTGAACCTCTGGAGCCCCAGCATTTT. This gives the protein CASSVEPLEPQHF.

The chain has TRBV7-8 and TRBJ1-4; 9 bases fit TRBD1. V was pared by 1 base and J by 8 bases, with 5 bases of the junction left unmatched. The CDR3 is made up of 15 amino acids. Germline assignment: CDR1 SGHVS and CDR2 FQNEAQ. The CDR3 nucleotides read TGTGCCAGCAGCTTAGTGAGGACAGGGGTGGAAAAACTGTTTTTT. It encodes CASSLVRTGVEKLFF. The full variable domain, with the rest looked up from reference TRBV7-8 and TRBJ1-4, is GAGVSQSPRYKVAKRGQDVALRCDPISGHVSLFWYQQALGQGPEFLTYFQNEAQLDKSGLPSDRFFAERPEGSVSTLKIQRTQQEDSAVYLCASSLVRTGVEKLFFGSGTQLSVL.

This rearrangement joins TRBV20-1 to TRBJ2-7; D is unclear. Germline V gene lookup returns CDR1 DFQATT and CDR2 SNEGSKA (reference sequence). This CDR3 region has 10 residues. V lost 5 bases and J lost 4, with 6 bases in between. The CDR3 bases are TGCAGTGCTTCGACATACGAGCAGTACTTC. Translated, it gives CSASTYEQYF.